The rows below give T cell receptor beta chains drawn from one sample of a study of early T cells in non-severe SARS-CoV-2 infection. TCRdb re-analysed the 5' RACE reads in MiXCR, keeping a single row per CDR3 protein. The sample lists about 59,000 distinct CDR3 sequences, about 13% occurring once. Sequencing used whole blood, obtained at baseline. The receptors come from an adult who was a healthcare worker with PCR-confirmed SARS-CoV-2 infection or an uninfected control (not recorded which). Both conserved end residues are part of each CDR3. A D gene is named only where the DNA matches it firmly. Rows may omit the clone size; those that give it use once, few, many or a size class.

d_call,j_call,clone_size,v_call,cdr3_aa,cdr3_nt
.,TRBJ1-1,.,TRBV7-9,CASSSVRGPTEAFF,TGTGCCAGCAGCTCCGTACGAGGGCCAACTGAAGCTTTCTTT
.,TRBJ2-3,.,TRBV7-9,CASSFRGAGLSTDTQYF,TGTGCCAGCAGCTTTCGTGGTGCGGGACTTAGCACAGATACGCAGTATTTT
.,TRBJ2-1,.,TRBV7-7,CASSLAISEEQFF,TGTGCTAGCAGCTTAGCGATTTCCGAGGAGCAGTTCTTC
TRBD1,TRBJ1-2,.,TRBV7-9,CASSLGGRGNHANYGYTF,TGTGCCAGCAGCTTAGGCGGCAGGGGGAACCATGCTAACTATGGCTACACCTTC
TRBD1,TRBJ2-7,.,TRBV19,CASSIRQGTPYEQYF,TGTGCCAGTAGTATCAGACAGGGGACCCCCTACGAGCAGTACTTC
.,TRBJ1-5,.,TRBV5-6,CASSLVGASNQPQHF,TGTGCCAGCAGCTTGGTAGGGGCTAGCAATCAGCCCCAGCATTTT
TRBD1,TRBJ2-1,few,TRBV10-3,CAISEGDRVWNEQFF,TGTGCCATCAGTGAAGGGGACAGGGTTTGGAATGAGCAGTTCTTC
TRBD1,TRBJ1-3,.,TRBV20-1,CSARDAWTGQLVSGNTIYF,TGCAGTGCTAGAGATGCGTGGACAGGGCAATTGGTTTCTGGAAACACCATATATTTT
.,TRBJ1-2,.,TRBV28,CASLPLGEYGYTF,TGTGCCAGCCTTCCTCTGGGGGAGTATGGCTACACCTTC
.,TRBJ2-7,many,TRBV21-1,CASSPLGSYEQYF,TGTGCCAGCAGTCCTTTGGGGTCCTACGAGCAGTACTTC
TRBD1,TRBJ2-2,many,TRBV20-1,CSAYNTGVRVMFF,TGCAGTGCTTATAATACAGGGGTTAGGGTGATGTTTTTT
.,TRBJ2-7,.,TRBV5-1,CASSLNYEQYF,TGCGCCAGCAGCTTGAACTACGAGCAGTACTTC
TRBD1,TRBJ1-1,.,TRBV5-4,CASSQTGVTEAFF,TGTGCCAGCAGCCAGACAGGGGTCACTGAAGCTTTCTTT
.,TRBJ2-3,.,TRBV28,CASSPPLGGGTDTQYF,TGTGCCAGCAGCCCCCCCCTAGGGGGGGGCACAGATACGCAGTATTTT
TRBD1,TRBJ2-5,few,TRBV20-1,CSAQTGDETQYF,TGCAGTGCGCAGACAGGGGATGAGACCCAGTACTTC
.,TRBJ2-3,many,TRBV7-6,CASSLEEQATQYF,TGTGCCAGCAGCTTAGAGGAACAGGCCACGCAGTATTTT
.,TRBJ1-1,many,TRBV29-1,CSVVVEVNTEAFF,TGCAGCGTTGTCGTAGAGGTGAACACTGAAGCTTTCTTT
.,TRBJ2-5,many,TRBV5-6,CASSFRVRQETQYF,TGTGCCAGCAGCTTCAGGGTACGCCAAGAGACCCAGTACTTC
.,TRBJ1-1,.,TRBV28,CASSSPTGPEAFF,TGTGCCAGCAGTTCTCCGACAGGCCCTGAAGCTTTCTTT
TRBD1,TRBJ1-1,.,TRBV20-1,CSARSLTGEIFTYTEAFF,TGCAGTGCTAGATCCTTAACAGGGGAAATATTTACTTACACTGAAGCTTTCTTT
TRBD1,TRBJ2-7,.,TRBV5-1,CASSPAGPGGFGEQYF,TGCGCCAGCAGCCCCGCAGGCCCAGGGGGCTTTGGCGAGCAGTACTTC
.,TRBJ2-1,few,TRBV2,CASQGGEQFF,TGTGCCAGCCAGGGGGGTGAGCAGTTCTTC
.,TRBJ2-7,.,TRBV30,CAWSSTVLYEQYF,TGTGCCTGGAGTTCTACAGTACTATACGAGCAGTACTTC
TRBD2,TRBJ2-7,few,TRBV2,CASRVASGGTYEQYF,TGTGCCAGCAGGGTAGCTAGCGGGGGGACCTACGAGCAGTACTTC
TRBD1,TRBJ1-6,.,TRBV7-9,CASSLAGTDNSPLHF,TGTGCCAGCAGCTTGGCCGGGACAGACAATTCACCCCTCCACTTT
TRBD1,TRBJ2-5,.,TRBV9,CASSVLSRQGETQYF,TGTGCCAGCAGCGTACTCTCAAGACAGGGGGAGACCCAGTACTTC
TRBD1,TRBJ1-6,few,TRBV7-9,CASSPGQGFNSPLHF,TGTGCCAGCAGCCCGGGACAGGGTTTCAATTCACCCCTCCACTTT